The 5 T cell receptor beta chains below come from one sample, sequenced in a study of T cells after yellow fever vaccination. TCRdb processed the 5' RACE reads anew with MiXCR; each CDR3 protein has one entry. The data show roughly 150,000 distinct CDR3 sequences, with roughly 8% seen just once and about 0.73% held by the top ten. Specimen: CD4+ T cells sorted from PBMCs, collected 5 days after the yellow fever booster vaccination. Receptors were obtained from a young man who received the YFV17D yellow fever vaccine.

The chain links TRBV20-1 to TRBJ2-1; TRBD1 matches 9 bases. This CDR3 has 15 amino acids. Germline V gives CDR1 DFQATT, CDR2 SNEGSKA (reference sequence). V lost 5 bases, J lost 4 bases, and 9 bases stayed unmatched. The CDR3 is CSASRIQGAYNEQFF. CDR3 in DNA: TGCAGTGCTTCCAGGATACAGGGGGCATACAATGAGCAGTTCTTC.

The chain joins TRBV20-1 to TRBJ2-1; TRBD2 matches at 8 bases. CDR3 length: 17 amino acids. Germline loops: CDR1 DFQATT, CDR2 SNEGSKA (reference sequence). The ends lost 1 base at V and 6 bases at J; junction bases unmatched: 14. The DNA for the CDR3 is TGCAGTGCTAGAGTCCGGGAGGGCCGTAGGATAGGCAATGAGCAGTTCTTC. It encodes CSARVREGRRIGNEQFF.

Ten or more counts support this clonotype. The chain uses TRBV18 and TRBJ2-7, with a tentative D call TRBD2 (6 bases). The CDR3 extends over 14 amino acids. V was clipped by 1 base and J by 6 bases, with 13 bases between them. CDR1 KGHSH and CDR2 LQKENI come from the germline V gene. CDR3 nucleotides: TGTGCCAGCTCACCACGGGTGGGAGGAGGCGAGCAGTACTTC. Protein: CASSPRVGGGEQYF.

Of note for this clonotype: A much larger clone differs from this one at a single base, so this may be a read error. This chain uses TRBV5-1 with TRBJ2-1; TRBD2 aligns across 13 bases. The V gene end was trimmed by 4 bases and the J gene end by 9 bases; junction bases not matched to a gene: 10. The CDR3 loop spans 16 amino acids. Germline CDR1 reads SGHRS; CDR2 reads YFSETQ. The CDR3 nucleotides are TGCGCCAGCAGCGCCGGACTAGCGGGAGTAAGCGGTGAGCAGTTCTTC. It translates to CASSAGLAGVSGEQFF.

In regard to this clonotype: A single base separates this from a much larger clone, so it may be a read error. The V and J genes are TRBV28 and TRBJ2-1; 10 nucleotides line up with TRBD2. CDR1 is MDHEN and CDR2 is SYDVKM in the germline V gene. The CDR3 sequence is 14 residues long. With 6 bases clipped from V and 12 bases from J, the junction kept 11 bases outside the gene matches. The CDR3 is CASRGTSANHGQFF. CDR3 nucleotides: TGTGCCAGCAGAGGGACTAGCGCGAACCATGGGCAGTTCTTC.